The next 25 T cell receptor beta chains were all read from a single sample in a study of blood T cell repertoires in COVID-19. TCRdb's table, derived via immunoSEQ multiplex PCR, lists solely in-frame clones and lacks some. The sample includes 85,000 to 100,000 clones, 90% of them seen just once. The sequenced sample was peripheral blood. The receptors derive from a man aged 55 to 70 with acute or convalescent COVID-19.

The chain joins TRBV18 to TRBJ1-5; a possible D gene is TRBD1 (6 bases). This CDR3 contains 18 residues. V was cut by 1 base and J by 0 bases, with 16 bases left in between. Looked up from germline, CDR1 is KGHSH and CDR2 is LQKENI. CDR3: CASSPRKGDGYSNQPQHF. The CDR3 nucleotides read TGTGCCAGCTCACCACGGAAGGGGGACGGCTATAGCAATCAGCCCCAGCATTTT.

V and J are TRBV7-2 and TRBJ1-1; 7 bases match TRBD1. The CDR3 loop spans 13 amino acids. Germline V CDR1 and CDR2: SGHTA, FQGNSA. Trimming took 8 bases from V and 1 from J; bases not matched to a gene: 4. CDR3 sequence (DNA): TGTGCCAGCGGGGGACAGAAGAACACTGAAGCTTTCTTT. This encodes CASGGQKNTEAFF.

The J gene is TRBJ2-1, the V gene TRBV29-1, with D possibly being TRBD2 (7 bases). Trimming took off 6 bases at V and 6 bases at J, with 15 bases between the two ends. Germline loops: CDR1 SQVTM, CDR2 ANQGSEA. CDR3 size: 13 residues. This CDR3 is CSVRGGAVNEQFF. CDR3 sequence (DNA): TGCAGCGTGAGGGGGGGGGCCGTCAATGAGCAGTTCTTC.

This sequence joins TRBV5-1 and TRBJ1-4, with 7 bases identical to TRBD1. The junction had 5 bases not matched to a gene; V was cut back by 6 bases and J by 6 bases. Germline V CDR1 and CDR2: SGHRS, YFSETQ. This CDR3 comprises 13 residues. CDR3 coding DNA: TGCGCCAGCACTCTGGGGACAGATGAAAAACTGTTTTTT. As protein: CASTLGTDEKLFF.

V and J are TRBV3-1 (or the pseudogene TRBV3-2) and TRBJ2-2, with a possible D match to TRBD1 (6 bases). Between the trimmed V and J ends, which lost 1 base and 5 bases, there was a span of 8 bases. This CDR3 spans 14 amino acids. CDR1 LGHDT and CDR2 YNNKEL come from the germline V gene (reference sequence). CDR3 in amino acids: CASSQARGTGELFF. The CDR3 nucleotides read TGTGCCAGCAGCCAAGCGAGGGGGACCGGGGAGCTGTTTTTT.

V and J are TRBV9 and TRBJ1-1; a possible D gene is TRBD1 (6 bases). This CDR3 is 13 amino acids long. Germline V gene data show CDR1 as SGDLS and CDR2 as YYNGEE. The V gene lost 4 bases and the J gene lost 1 base, with 8 bases spanning the gap. The DNA of the CDR3 is TGTGCCAGCAGCTTACAGGGGAACACTGAAGCTTTCTTT. Protein product: CASSLQGNTEAFF. Using reference TRBV9 and TRBJ1-1 for the parts outside the CDR3, the full variable domain is DSGVTQTPKHLITATGQRVTLRCSPRSGDLSVYWYQQSLDQGLQFLIQYYNGEERAKGNILERFSAQQFPDLHSELNLSSLELGDSALYFCASSLQGNTEAFFGQGTRLTVV.

This chain's CDR3 is CASSPGLAAGELFF. In DNA, the CDR3 is TGTGCCAGCAGCCCGGGACTAGCGGCCGGGGAGCTGTTTTTT. The chain uses TRBV7-9 and TRBJ2-2; the match to TRBD2 covers 11 bases. The length of the CDR3 is 14 residues. Germline CDR1 is SEHNR and CDR2 is FQNEAQ (reference sequence). J was trimmed by 6 bases and V by 5 bases; bases with no gene match: 2.

The chain has TRBV4-1 and TRBJ1-2, with D perhaps TRBD1 (6 bases). The V end lost 3 bases, the J end lost 3 bases, and 14 bases lay between the germline ends. The CDR3 is made up of 15 amino acids. The germline gives CDR1 MGHRA, CDR2 YSYEKL. CDR3 loop: CASSQGFTGYYGYTF. As DNA, the CDR3 is TGCGCCAGCAGCCAGGGGTTTACAGGGTACTATGGCTACACCTTC.

The genes are TRBV7-2 and TRBJ1-5, with 9 nucleotides matching TRBD1. Germline trimming cut 3 bases from V and 5 bases from J; bases unmatched to any gene: 5. The CDR3 sequence is 15 residues long. Germline V gene sequence: CDR1 SGHTA, CDR2 FQGNSA. The CDR3, as DNA: TGTGCCAGCAGCTTCGAACAGGGGGCTGATCAGCCCCAGCATTTT. This translates into CASSFEQGADQPQHF.

The rearrangement joins TRBV7-6 to TRBJ2-1, with TRBD2 identical over 9 bases. CDR3 length equals 15 residues. Trimming took 3 bases from V and 2 from J; bases not matched to a gene: 2. Germline loops: CDR1 SGHVS, CDR2 FNYEAQ. The CDR3 spells CASSFSGGPYNEQFF. DNA of the CDR3: TGTGCCAGCAGCTTCAGCGGGGGGCCCTACAATGAGCAGTTCTTC. Looking up the rest from reference TRBV7-6 and TRBJ2-1 gives the full variable domain: GAGVSQSPRYKVTKRGQDVALRCDPISGHVSLYWYRQALGQGPEFLTYFNYEAQQDKSGLPNDRFSAERPEGSISTLTIQRTEQRDSAMYRCASSFSGGPYNEQFFGPGTRLTVL.

This chain uses TRBV28 with TRBJ1-4; 8 nucleotides match TRBD1. Germline loops: CDR1 MDHEN, CDR2 SYDVKM. Trimming at V came to 6 bases and at J to 0 bases, leaving 3 bases not matched to a gene. The CDR3 consists of 15 residues. In DNA, the CDR3 is TGTGCCAGCAGGGCAGGGGGCTCAACTAATGAAAAACTGTTTTTT. Residues: CASRAGGSTNEKLFF.

V and J are TRBV3-1 (or the pseudogene TRBV3-2) and TRBJ1-3; D is unresolved. Germline V gives CDR1 LGHDT, CDR2 YNNKEL (reference sequence). The V and J ends lost 4 bases and 4 bases respectively, with 8 bases between them. The CDR3 sequence is 13 residues long. The DNA for the CDR3 is TGTGCCAGCAGCCCCTTCGGGGGAAACACCATATATTTT. This encodes CASSPFGGNTIYF.

The J gene is TRBJ2-7, the V gene TRBV6-6; 8 bases are a match to TRBD2. CDR1 MNHNY and CDR2 SVGAGI come from the germline V gene (reference sequence). The CDR3 covers 13 residues. The V and J ends lost 8 bases and 1 base, in that order; junction bases with no gene match: 4. CDR3 in DNA: TGTGCCAGCTCACCTAGCGGGTCCTACGAGCAGTACTTC. The encoded protein is CASSPSGSYEQYF.

The chain employs TRBV14 and TRBJ1-5; the D gene is possibly TRBD1 (5 bases). V lost 6 bases and J 2 bases, leaving 11 bases between the germline ends. This CDR3 spans 14 amino acids. Per germline, CDR1 SGHDN and CDR2 FVKESK. The CDR3 nucleotides are TGTGCCAGCAGTCCAAGGGGTCGCAATCAGCCCCAGCATTTT. Protein product: CASSPRGRNQPQHF. The full variable domain, its missing parts supplied by reference TRBV14 and TRBJ1-5, is EAGVTQFPSHSVIEKGQTVTLRCDPISGHDNLYWYRRVMGKEIKFLLHFVKESKQDESGMPNNRFLAERTGGTYSTLKVQPAELEDSGVYFCASSPRGRNQPQHFGDGTRLSIL.

The chain uses TRBV18 and TRBJ2-3, with 12 positions matching TRBD2. CDR1 and CDR2 from the germline V gene are KGHSH and LQKENI. The CDR3 has 15 amino acids. V shed 4 bases and J 6 bases; nucleotides not matched to a gene: 5. The CDR3 sequence is CASSLGLAGTDTQYF. For the CDR3, the DNA is TGTGCCAGCTCACTAGGACTAGCGGGGACCGATACGCAGTATTTT.

The rearrangement links TRBV11-2 to TRBJ1-2; TRBD1 matches 7 bases. The CDR3 sequence is 14 residues long. V lost 4 bases, J lost 8 bases, and 10 bases stayed unmatched. The germline V gene encodes CDR1 SGHAT and CDR2 FQNNGV. CDR3: CASSSQQGRQGYTF. The DNA for the CDR3 is TGTGCCAGCAGCTCTCAACAGGGGCGGCAGGGCTACACCTTC.

The J gene is TRBJ1-5, the V gene TRBV5-6, with no clear D. The germline V gene encodes CDR1 SGHDT and CDR2 YYEEEE. The ends were cut back, 4 bases at V and 4 bases at J, with 6 bases in the middle. The CDR3 is made up of 12 amino acids. The CDR3 DNA follows: TGTGCCAGCAGCAGGAGAAATCAGCCCCAGCATTTT. Translating it yields CASSRRNQPQHF.

This chain joins TRBV30 and TRBJ1-5; 9 bases line up with TRBD1. The V gene's germline CDR1 is GTSNPN and CDR2 SVGIG (reference sequence). The junction had 8 bases not matched to a gene; V was cut back by 7 bases and J by 4 bases. The CDR3 extends over 14 amino acids. The CDR3 reads CALSGTGSNQPQHF. In DNA, the CDR3 is TGTGCCTTATCCGGGACAGGGAGTAATCAGCCCCAGCATTTT. Full variable domain (missing parts from reference TRBV30 and TRBJ1-5): SQTIHQWPATLVQPVGSPLSLECTVEGTSNPNLYWYRQAAGRGLQLLFYSVGIGQISSEVPQNLSASRPQDRQFILSSKKLLLSDSGFYLCALSGTGSNQPQHFGDGTRLSIL.

This clone appeared a single time. This chain uses TRBV28 with TRBJ1-2; D might be TRBD1 (6 bases). This CDR3 is 13 amino acids long. The germline V gene has CDR1 MDHEN and CDR2 SYDVKM. V shed 7 bases and J shed 2 bases, with 11 bases lying between them. CDR3 loop: CASTWTANYGYTF. DNA for the CDR3: TGTGCCAGCACCTGGACAGCGAACTATGGCTACACCTTC.

The chain couples TRBV5-1 to TRBJ1-2; a possible D gene is TRBD1 (6 bases). The CDR3 has 14 amino acids. CDR1 and CDR2 from the germline V gene are SGHRS and YFSETQ. V was cut by 0 bases and J by 4 bases, with 10 bases left in between. The CDR3 is CASSLGGQTYGYTF. As DNA, the CDR3 is TGCGCCAGCAGCTTGGGGGGACAAACCTATGGCTACACCTTC.

The table lists this clone with a count of one. The chain uses TRBV28 and TRBJ2-7, with 11 bases fitting TRBD1. Germline trimming cut 4 bases from V and 5 bases from J; bases unmatched to any gene: 7. This CDR3 is 15 amino acids long. Germline V CDR1 and CDR2: MDHEN, SYDVKM. The DNA of the CDR3 is TGTGCCAGCAGTTCACCGGGACAGGGGGACCACGAGCAGTACTTC. Residues: CASSSPGQGDHEQYF.

This clone was observed a single time. The rearrangement uses TRBV25-1 and TRBJ2-1; the match to TRBD2 covers 9 bases. The germline V gene has CDR1 MGHDK and CDR2 SYGVNS. This CDR3 spans 15 amino acids. Germline trimming cut 3 bases from V and 6 bases from J; bases unmatched to any gene: 6. CDR3 sequence (DNA): TGTGCCAGCAGTGATGCGGGGGGGCCCTCCAATGAGCAGTTCTTC. Translated: CASSDAGGPSNEQFF. The entire variable domain, with the rest obtained from reference TRBV25-1 and TRBJ2-1, is as follows: EADIYQTPRYLVIGTGKKITLECSQTMGHDKMYWYQQDPGMELHLIHYSYGVNSTEKGDLSSESTVSRIRTEHFPLTLESARPSHTSQYLCASSDAGGPSNEQFFGPGTRLTVL.

The gene calls are TRBV11-2 and TRBJ1-1; 7 bases are shared with TRBD1. The CDR3 consists of 14 residues. Germline V gene lookup returns CDR1 SGHAT and CDR2 FQNNGV. V shed 3 bases and J 6 bases; nucleotides not matched to a gene: 7. CDR3 bases: TGTGCCAGCAGCTTCGAGGGCCAGGGGGCTGAAGCTTTCTTT. Translated, it gives CASSFEGQGAEAFF.

The CDR3 loop reads CASSYPPGNQPQHF. In DNA, the CDR3 is TGTGCCAGCAGTTACCCCCCAGGGAATCAGCCCCAGCATTTT. The gene calls are TRBV2 and TRBJ1-5, with a weak D call TRBD1 (5 bases). V lost 5 bases and J 4 bases, leaving 12 bases between the germline ends. The CDR3 runs 14 residues. Germline CDR1 reads SNHLY; CDR2 reads FYNNEI.

The V gene is TRBV5-6, the J gene TRBJ2-3; D is unresolved. V lost 4 bases and J 1 base, leaving 13 bases between the germline ends. CDR3 length: 15 residues. Germline-derived CDR1 and CDR2 are SGHDT and YYEEEE. CDR3 in amino acids: CASSIRTVGTDTQYF. The DNA for the CDR3 is TGTGCCAGCAGCATCCGCACGGTGGGCACAGATACGCAGTATTTT.